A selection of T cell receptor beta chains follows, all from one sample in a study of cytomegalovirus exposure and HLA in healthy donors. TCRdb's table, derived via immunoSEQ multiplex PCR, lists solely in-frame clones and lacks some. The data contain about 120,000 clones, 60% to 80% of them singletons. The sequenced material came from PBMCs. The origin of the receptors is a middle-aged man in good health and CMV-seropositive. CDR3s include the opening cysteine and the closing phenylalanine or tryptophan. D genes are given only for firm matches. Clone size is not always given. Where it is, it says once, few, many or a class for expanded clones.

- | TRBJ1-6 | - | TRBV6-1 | TGTGCCAGCAGTGAAGCGCAGGGGCTCTCCTATAATTCACCCCTCCACTTT | CASSEAQGLSYNSPLHF
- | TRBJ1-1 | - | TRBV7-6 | TGTGCCAGCAGCTTAGGATATACGGGAGTGAACACTGAAGCTTTCTTT | CASSLGYTGVNTEAFF
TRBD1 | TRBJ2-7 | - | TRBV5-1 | TGCGCCAGCAGCTTGGGACAGGGACAGGAGTACTTC | CASSLGQGQEYF
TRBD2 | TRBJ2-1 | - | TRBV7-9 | TGTGCCAGCAGCCCCGGCCTAGCGGGGATCTACAATGAGCAGTTCTTC | CASSPGLAGIYNEQFF
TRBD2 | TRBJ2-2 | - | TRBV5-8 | TGTGCCAGCAGCTTGGCCGGGACTAGCGGGAATACCGGGGAGCTGTTTTTT | CASSLAGTSGNTGELFF
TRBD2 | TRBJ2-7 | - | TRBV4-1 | TGCGCCAGCAGGCCGGGACTAGCGGCCGTCTACGAGCAGTACTTC | CASRPGLAAVYEQYF
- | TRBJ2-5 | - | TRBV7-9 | TGTGCCAGCAGCCGTTCCCGAGAGACCCAGTACTTC | CASSRSRETQYF
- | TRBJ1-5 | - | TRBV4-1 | TGCGCCAGCAGCCACGGACCCCAGGGCGATCAGCCCCAGCATTTT | CASSHGPQGDQPQHF
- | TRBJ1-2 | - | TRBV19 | TGTGCCAGTAGTACCCCTAGACAGACAAGAGATTACTATGGCTACACCTTC | CASSTPRQTRDYYGYTF
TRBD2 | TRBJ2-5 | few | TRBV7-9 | TGTGCCAGCAGCTCACTAGCGGGGGGACAAGAGACCCAGTACTTC | CASSSLAGGQETQYF
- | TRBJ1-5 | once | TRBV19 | TGTGCCAGTAGTACAATCTTCACCGGGACTTCTAATCAGCCCCAGCATTTT | CASSTIFTGTSNQPQHF
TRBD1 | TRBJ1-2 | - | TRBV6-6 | TGTGCCAGCAGTTCGCGGGACAGCTATGGCTACACCTTC | CASSSRDSYGYTF
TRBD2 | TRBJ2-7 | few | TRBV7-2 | TGTGCCAGCAGCTTCCCCCAGGGCGGGGGGACCTACGAGCAGTACTTC | CASSFPQGGGTYEQYF
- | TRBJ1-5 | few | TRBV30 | TGTGCCTTGAATTTAGACAGTGGCAATCAGCCCCAGCATTTT | CALNLDSGNQPQHF
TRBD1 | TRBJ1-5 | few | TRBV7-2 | TGTGCCAGCAGCCAGGGGGCGAGGCAGCCCCAGCATTTT | CASSQGARQPQHF
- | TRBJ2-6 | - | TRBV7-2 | TGTGCCAGCAGCCCTAGGACAGTTGGGGCCAACGTCCTGACTTTC | CASSPRTVGANVLTF
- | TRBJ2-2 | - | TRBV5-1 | TGCGCCAGCAGCTCCCAGGGGCGGGCGGACACCGGGGAGCTGTTTTTT | CASSSQGRADTGELFF
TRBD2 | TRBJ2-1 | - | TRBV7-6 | TGTGCCAGCAGCTTAGGACTAGCTTCGCACAATGAGCAGTTCTTC | CASSLGLASHNEQFF
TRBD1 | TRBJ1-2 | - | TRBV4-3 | TGCGCCAGCAGCCAAGATCCCCAGGGGGCAGGTGGCTACACCTTC | CASSQDPQGAGGYTF
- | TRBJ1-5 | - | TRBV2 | TGTGCCAGCAGTGAGGAGTCGGGCAATCAGCCCCAGCATTTT | CASSEESGNQPQHF
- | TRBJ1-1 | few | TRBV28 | TGTGCCAGCAGGGACACGAACACTGAAGCTTTCTTT | CASRDTNTEAFF
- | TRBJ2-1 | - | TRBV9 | TGTGCCAGCAGCGTAGCTTTGGGGGCAGGGGAGGGCGAGCAGTTCTTC | CASSVALGAGEGEQFF
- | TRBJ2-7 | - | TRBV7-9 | TGTGCCAGCAGCTTAGGCGAGCGCGGGATGAGCTCCTACGAGCAGTACTTC | CASSLGERGMSSYEQYF
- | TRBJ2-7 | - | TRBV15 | TGTGCCACCAGCAGAGATCTGGCAGGGGACGAGCAGTACTTC | CATSRDLAGDEQYF
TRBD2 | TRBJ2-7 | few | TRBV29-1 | TGCAGCGTGGGAGGGGAAACCTACGAGCAGTACTTC | CSVGGETYEQYF
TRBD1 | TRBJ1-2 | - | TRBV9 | TGTGCCAGCAGCGCAGGACAGGGTCCTAACTATGGCTACACCTTC | CASSAGQGPNYGYTF
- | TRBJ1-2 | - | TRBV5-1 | TGCGCCAGCAGCTTGGAGGTCGGGGTGCAGGGCTACACCTTC | CASSLEVGVQGYTF
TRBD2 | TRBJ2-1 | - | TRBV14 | TGTGCCAGCAGCCAAGATGTAGGGAGGGCCTGGTATGAGCAGTTCTTC | CASSQDVGRAWYEQFF
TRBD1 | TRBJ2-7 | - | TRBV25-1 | TGTGCCAGCAGTGAACTAGGGGGCGGCTACGAGCAGTACTTC | CASSELGGGYEQYF
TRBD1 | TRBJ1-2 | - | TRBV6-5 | TGTGCCAGCAGACCCGGGACAGGGGGGGGCTACACCTTC | CASRPGTGGGYTF
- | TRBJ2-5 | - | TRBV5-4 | TGTGCCAGCAGCCAGGGGGGAGGACGGGAAGAGACCCAGTACTTC | CASSQGGGREETQYF
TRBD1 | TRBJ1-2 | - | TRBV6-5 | TGTGCCAGTGGGGACAGGGAACAGGGTGGCTACACCTTC | CASGDREQGGYTF
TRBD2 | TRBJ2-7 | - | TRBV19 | TGTGCCAGTAGTATGGGGACTAGCGGGAGTTGGACCTACGAGCAGTACTTC | CASSMGTSGSWTYEQYF
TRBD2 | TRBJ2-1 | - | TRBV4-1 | TGCGCCAGCAGCCAAAGACTAGCGGGAGGGCCGGAAGAGCAGTTCTTC | CASSQRLAGGPEEQFF
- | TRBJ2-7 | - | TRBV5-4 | TGTGCCAGCAGCTTGGTAGTTGGGGCCTCCTACGAGCAGTACTTC | CASSLVVGASYEQYF
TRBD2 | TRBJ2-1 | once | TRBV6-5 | TGTGCCTCGGGGCCCAGCGGGAGCTCCTACAATGAGCAGTTCTTC | CASGPSGSSYNEQFF
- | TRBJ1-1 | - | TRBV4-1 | TGCGCCAGCAGCCTTCGTATCCTATCGAACACTGAAGCTTTCTTT | CASSLRILSNTEAFF
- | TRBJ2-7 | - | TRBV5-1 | TGCGCCAGCAGCTTTGGGGGAAGGGGGTATGACGAGCAGTACTTC | CASSFGGRGYDEQYF
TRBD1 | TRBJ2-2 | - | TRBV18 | TGTGCCAGCTCACCGCCGGGACAGACCACCGGGGAGCTGTTTTTT | CASSPPGQTTGELFF
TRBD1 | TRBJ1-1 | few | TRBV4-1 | TGCGCCAGCAGCCCGCGACAGGGCCACTCTGAAGCTTTCTTT | CASSPRQGHSEAFF
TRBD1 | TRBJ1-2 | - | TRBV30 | TGTGCCTGGAGATCCACCGGGACAGGGTATGGCTACACCTTC | CAWRSTGTGYGYTF
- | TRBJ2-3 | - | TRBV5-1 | TGCGCCAGCAGGCGGGACGGTAGCACAGATACGCAGTATTTT | CASRRDGSTDTQYF
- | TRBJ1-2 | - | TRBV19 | TGTGCCAGTAGTAAGCTCCGGACAGAGATTAACTATGGCTACACCTTC | CASSKLRTEINYGYTF
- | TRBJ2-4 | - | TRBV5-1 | TGCGCCAGCAGCTCCACAGACGGGGGACCAACCAAAAACATTCAGTACTTC | CASSSTDGGPTKNIQYF
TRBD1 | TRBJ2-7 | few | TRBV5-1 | TGCGCCAGCAGCCCGCCGACAGGGGACTACGAGCAGTACTTC | CASSPPTGDYEQYF
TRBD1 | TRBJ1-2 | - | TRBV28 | TGTGCCAGCAGCCGGGACAGCCTATATGGCTACACCTTC | CASSRDSLYGYTF
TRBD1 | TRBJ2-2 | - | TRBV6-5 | TGTGCCAGTGCGTACAGGGGTCGGACCGGGGAGCTGTTTTTT | CASAYRGRTGELFF
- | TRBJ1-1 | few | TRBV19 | TGTGCCAGTAGTATAGGGGCCTTTAACACTGAAGCTTTCTTT | CASSIGAFNTEAFF
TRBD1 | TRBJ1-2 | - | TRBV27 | TGTGCCAGCAGTAGGACAGGGGGCTCGGCTAACTATGGCTACACCTTC | CASSRTGGSANYGYTF
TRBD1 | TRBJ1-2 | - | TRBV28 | TGTGCCAGCGGGACCAATTCAGGGGGCGCAATAGACGGCTACACCTTC | CASGTNSGGAIDGYTF
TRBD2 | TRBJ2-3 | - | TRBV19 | TGTGCCAGTAGTATTAGCGGGGGGAGCACAGATACGCAGTATTTT | CASSISGGSTDTQYF
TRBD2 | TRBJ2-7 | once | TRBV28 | TGTGCCAGCACCCCGGGGGGGGCGAAGCCCTACGAGCAGTACTTC | CASTPGGAKPYEQYF
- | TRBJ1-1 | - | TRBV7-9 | TGTGCCAGCAGCTTCAGGTTCACGGCTGAAGCTTTCTTT | CASSFRFTAEAFF
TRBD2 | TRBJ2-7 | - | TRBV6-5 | TGTGCCAGCAGGGTAGCGGGAGGGACCTCCTACGAGCAGTACTTC | CASRVAGGTSYEQYF
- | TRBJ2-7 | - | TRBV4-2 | TGTGCCAGCAGCCAAGATCAATTAGGGGACACGGCCTACGAGCAGTACTTC | CASSQDQLGDTAYEQYF
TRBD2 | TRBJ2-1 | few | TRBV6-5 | TGTGCCAGCCGTGGGAGCGGGAGTACGGATGAGCAGTTCTTC | CASRGSGSTDEQFF
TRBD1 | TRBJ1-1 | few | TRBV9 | TGTGCCAGCAGCCCGAAGACAGGGGAAGCTTTCTTT | CASSPKTGEAFF
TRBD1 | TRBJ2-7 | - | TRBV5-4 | TGTGCCAGCAGCTTGGTAGGGACAGGGGGCGGCGTGCAGTACTTC | CASSLVGTGGGVQYF
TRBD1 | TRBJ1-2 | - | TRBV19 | TGTGCCAGTAGCGTTGGCAGGGGGTATGGCTACACCTTC | CASSVGRGYGYTF